Below are 7 T cell receptor beta chains sequenced from a single sample in a study of T cells in Graves' hyperthyroidism and ophthalmopathy. RNA transcripts were the template for amplifying TCR beta CDR3 regions. RT-PCR in the first round (using the HTBI primer set) targeted the TCR CDR3. TCRdb re-derived calls from the multiplex PCR reads in MiXCR, one entry per CDR3 protein. The sample has hundreds of thousands of distinct CDR3 sequences; 16% are singletons. Specimen: blood. Receptor source: a woman aged 40 to 49 with Graves' ophthalmopathy.

This chain connects TRBV2 to TRBJ2-1; D is undetermined. The CDR3 loop spans 12 amino acids. Germline values: CDR1 SNHLY, CDR2 FYNNEI. Trimming shortened V by 6 bases and J by 5 bases, and 8 bases separated the two germline ends. The CDR3 loop reads CASRQLNNEQFF. The CDR3, as DNA: TGTGCCAGCAGACAGCTGAACAATGAGCAGTTCTTC.

This clonotype was counted many times. The CDR3 DNA sequence: TGTGCCAGCAGCTTACAACAGGGACCAGGGACCCAGTACTTC. It specifies CASSLQQGPGTQYF. The chain employs TRBV11-2 and TRBJ2-5; possible D gene TRBD1, 6 bases. V was trimmed by 2 bases and J by 7 bases, leaving 14 bases between them. The CDR3 sequence is 14 residues long. The germline CDR1 and CDR2 sequences are SGHAT and FQNNGV.

The table lists this clonotype with many counts. The rearrangement uses TRBV20-1 and TRBJ1-5; the D gene is possibly TRBD1 (5 bases). Germline CDR1 is DFQATT and CDR2 is SNEGSKA (reference sequence). V lost 5 bases and J 3 bases, leaving 20 bases between the germline ends. The CDR3 runs 16 residues. The CDR3, as DNA: TGCAGTGCTTTATCCGGGACGCAAACCTTCAATCAGCCCCAGCATTTT. This gives the protein CSALSGTQTFNQPQHF.

This clonotype has a count of ten or more. The chain links TRBV29-1 to TRBJ2-5, with TRBD1 as a possible D gene (6 bases). Per germline, CDR1 SQVTM and CDR2 ANQGSEA. The CDR3 has 13 amino acids. V dropped 5 bases and J dropped 4 bases, with 14 bases sitting between them. The CDR3 DNA reads TGCAGCGTTTCTGCAGGGGTGGCAGAGACCCAGTACTTC. Amino acid sequence: CSVSAGVAETQYF.

This clonotype was counted only a few times. The genes are TRBV6-1 and TRBJ1-1; D is uncertain. Trimming cost V 0 bases and J 7 bases, with 9 bases left between them. Germline values: CDR1 MNHNS, CDR2 SASEGT. The CDR3 has 13 amino acids. In nucleotides, the CDR3 is TGTGCCAGCAGTGAAGCGGACTCAAATGAAGCTTTCTTT. Residues: CASSEADSNEAFF.

Ten or more counts support this clonotype. The V and J genes are TRBV11-2 and TRBJ2-2; D is perhaps TRBD2 (5 bases). The CDR3 covers 18 residues. Germline CDR1 SGHAT, CDR2 FQNNGV. V was shortened by 5 bases and J by 1 base, with 20 bases between the two germline ends. The CDR3 bases are TGTGCCAGCAGCCGTACGGGATTTCAGATAAGGAACACCGGGGAGCTGTTTTTT. It yields the protein CASSRTGFQIRNTGELFF.

Many counts were recorded for this clonotype. V gene TRBV29-1 combines with J gene TRBJ2-3, with D possibly called TRBD1 or TRBD2 (6 bases each). Germline loops: CDR1 SQVTM, CDR2 ANQGSEA. The CDR3 has 12 residues. Deletions cut 4 bases from V and 3 bases from J, with 8 bases between. The CDR3 is CSVVGGTDTQYF. The CDR3 region has the DNA TGCAGCGTTGTAGGGGGGACAGATACGCAGTATTTT.